This TCR beta chain appears in the sequencing data of a study of beta chain features in type 1 diabetes. Findings of the study overall: Naive, central memory and regulatory TCRB repertoires appeared more similar among patients than healthy donors. All four CD4+ subsets of Type 1 diabetes patients contained TCRB CDR3s that were moderately but significantly shorter.

Expressed TCRB transcripts were sequenced, since all the RNA that had been isolated was reverse transcribed. This table comes from immunoSEQ multiplex PCR, and its TCRdb copy is limited to in-frame clones, with some not included. The data contain 850,000 to 900,000 clones, around a sixth of them singletons. With respect to this clone: The antigen is not known.

The authors obtained over 95% purity in all sorted populations. There are 15 residues in the CDR3. Germline V gene sequence: CDR1 MNHEY, CDR2 SVGAGI. Unmatched junction bases numbered 8, after V lost 4 bases and J lost 5 bases. The sequencing input was naive CD4+ T cells from blood. The rearrangement joins TRBV6-5 to TRBJ2-7, with 10 bases aligning to TRBD1. The receptor was isolated from a woman aged 18-29 years in good health. In DNA form, the CDR3 reads TGTGCCAGCAGTTCGCCGGGGACAGGGGTCCACGAGCAGTACTTC. Amino acids: CASSSPGTGVHEQYF.